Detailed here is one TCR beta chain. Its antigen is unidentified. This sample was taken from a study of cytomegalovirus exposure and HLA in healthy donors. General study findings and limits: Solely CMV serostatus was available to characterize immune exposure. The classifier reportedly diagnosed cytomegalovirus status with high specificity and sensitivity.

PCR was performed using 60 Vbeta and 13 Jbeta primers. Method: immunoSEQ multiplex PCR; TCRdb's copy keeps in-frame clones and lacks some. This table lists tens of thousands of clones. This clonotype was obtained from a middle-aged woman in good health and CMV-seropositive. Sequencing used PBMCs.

CDR3 in DNA: TGTGCCAGCAGTGGACTCAGGACAGGGGGTGCCGAGCAGTACTTC. This codes for CASSGLRTGGAEQYF. This chain uses TRBV6-1 with TRBJ2-7, with 10 bases that match TRBD1. CDR1 and CDR2 from the germline V gene are MNHNS and SASEGT. V was clipped by 4 bases and J by 6 bases; unmatched bases: 9. The CDR3 spans 15 residues.